Sequencing of this TCR beta chain was carried out in a study of Graves' ophthalmopathy and Graves' hyperthyroidism. There are 15 residues in the CDR3. Germline-derived CDR1 and CDR2 are SNHLY and FYNNEI. V shed 1 base and J shed 3 bases, with 12 bases lying between them. General study findings and limits: Ophthalmopathy progression predictions by the model showed nearly 75% specificity and approximately 69% sensitivity.

Diagnostic conclusions were grounded in clinical symptoms, serum thyroxine, TRAb, thyroid ultrasound and orbital computed tomography. RNA transcripts provided the template for amplifying TCR beta CDR3 regions. The first round was an RT-PCR with HTBI primers, and the second round was a multiplex PCR. TCRdb re-analysed the multiplex PCR reads in MiXCR, keeping a single row per CDR3 protein. The repertoire consists of about 1.1 million distinct CDR3 sequences, with approximately 35% occurring once and the leading ten covering 11%. This clonotype was recorded at least ten times. Its specificity is not known.

This sequence originates from an adult man with Graves' hyperthyroidism. The sequencing sample was made of peripheral blood or thyroid tissue (not recorded which). This rearrangement joins TRBV2 to TRBJ2-5, with D tentatively TRBD1 (5 bases). The chain's CDR3 is CASSEGVAGKETQYF. Here the CDR3 DNA reads TGTGCCAGCAGTGAAGGTGTGGCAGGGAAAGAGACCCAGTACTTC.